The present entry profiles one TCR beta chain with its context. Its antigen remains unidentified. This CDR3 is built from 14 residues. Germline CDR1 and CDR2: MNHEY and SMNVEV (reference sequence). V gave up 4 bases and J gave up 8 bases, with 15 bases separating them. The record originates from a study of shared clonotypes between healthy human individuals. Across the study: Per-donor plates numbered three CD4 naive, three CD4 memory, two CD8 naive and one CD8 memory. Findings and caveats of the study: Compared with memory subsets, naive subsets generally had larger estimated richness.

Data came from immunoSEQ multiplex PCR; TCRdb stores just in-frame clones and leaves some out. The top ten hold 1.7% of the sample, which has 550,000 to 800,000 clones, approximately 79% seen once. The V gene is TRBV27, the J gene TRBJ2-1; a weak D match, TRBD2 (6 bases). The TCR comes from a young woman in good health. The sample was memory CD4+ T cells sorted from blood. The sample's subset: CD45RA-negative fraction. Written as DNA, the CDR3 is TGTGCCAGCAGTTCCCATGGGGGGAGCGATGAGCAGTTCTTC. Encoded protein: CASSSHGGSDEQFF.